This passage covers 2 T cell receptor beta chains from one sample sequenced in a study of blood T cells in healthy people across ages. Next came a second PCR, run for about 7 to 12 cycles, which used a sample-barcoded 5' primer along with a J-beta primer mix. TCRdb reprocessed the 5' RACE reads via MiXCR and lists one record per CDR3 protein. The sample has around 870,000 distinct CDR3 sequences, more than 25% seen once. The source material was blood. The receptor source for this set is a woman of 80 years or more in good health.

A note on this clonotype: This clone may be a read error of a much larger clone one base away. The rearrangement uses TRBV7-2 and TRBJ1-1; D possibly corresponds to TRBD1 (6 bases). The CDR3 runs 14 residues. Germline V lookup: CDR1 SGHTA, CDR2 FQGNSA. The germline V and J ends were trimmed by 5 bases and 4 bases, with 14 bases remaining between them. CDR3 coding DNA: TGTGCCAGCAGCCGACAGGTTTCGGGCACTGAAGCTTTCTTT. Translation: CASSRQVSGTEAFF.

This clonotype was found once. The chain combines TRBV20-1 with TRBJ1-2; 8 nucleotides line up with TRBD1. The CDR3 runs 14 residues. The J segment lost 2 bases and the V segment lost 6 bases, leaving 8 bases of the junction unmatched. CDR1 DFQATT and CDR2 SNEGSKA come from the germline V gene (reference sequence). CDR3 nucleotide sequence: TGCAGTGCGATAAGGGCAGGGGGCAACTATGGCTACACCTTC. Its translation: CSAIRAGGNYGYTF.